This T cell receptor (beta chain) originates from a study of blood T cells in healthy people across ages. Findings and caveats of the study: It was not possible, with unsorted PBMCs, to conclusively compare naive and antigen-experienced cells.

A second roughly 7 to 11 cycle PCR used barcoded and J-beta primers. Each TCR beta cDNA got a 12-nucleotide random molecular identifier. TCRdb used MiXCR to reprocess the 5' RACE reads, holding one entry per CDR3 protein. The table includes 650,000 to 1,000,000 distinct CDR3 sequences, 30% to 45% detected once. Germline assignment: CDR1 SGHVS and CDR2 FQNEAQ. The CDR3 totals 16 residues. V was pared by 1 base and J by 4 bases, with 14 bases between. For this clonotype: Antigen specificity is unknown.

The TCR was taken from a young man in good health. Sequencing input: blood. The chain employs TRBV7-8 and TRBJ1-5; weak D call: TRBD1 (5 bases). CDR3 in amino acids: CASSLEGTGINQPQHF. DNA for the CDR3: TGTGCCAGCAGCTTAGAAGGGACGGGGATTAATCAGCCCCAGCATTTT.